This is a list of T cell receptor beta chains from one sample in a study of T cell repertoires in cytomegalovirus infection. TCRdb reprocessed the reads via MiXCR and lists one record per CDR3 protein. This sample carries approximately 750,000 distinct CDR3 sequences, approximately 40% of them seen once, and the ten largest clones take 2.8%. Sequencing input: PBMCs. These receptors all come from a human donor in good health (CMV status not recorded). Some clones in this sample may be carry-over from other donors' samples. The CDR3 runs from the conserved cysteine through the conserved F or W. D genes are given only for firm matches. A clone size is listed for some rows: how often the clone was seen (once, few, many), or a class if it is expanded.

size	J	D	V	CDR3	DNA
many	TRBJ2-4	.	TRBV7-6	CASSLRSGAKNIQYF	TGTGCCAGCAGCTTAAGGTCAGGGGCCAAAAACATTCAGTACTTC
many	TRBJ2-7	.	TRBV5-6	CASSDLGPLAYEQYF	TGTGCCAGCAGCGATCTTGGGCCATTGGCCTACGAGCAGTACTTC
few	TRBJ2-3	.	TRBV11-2	CASSPGTLPMRDTQYF	TGTGCCAGCAGCCCCGGGACCCTCCCGATGCGAGATACGCAGTATTTT
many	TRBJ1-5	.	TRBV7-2	CASSLVSGGGEQHF	TGTGCCAGCAGCTTGGTTTCGGGGGGCGGTGAGCAGCATTTT
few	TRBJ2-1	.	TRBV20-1	CSARNFYNVNEQFF	TGCAGTGCTAGAAACTTCTACAACGTCAATGAGCAGTTCTTC
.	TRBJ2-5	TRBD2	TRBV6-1	CASSRVTVAGFEETQYF	TGTGCCAGCTCAAGGGTAACGGTAGCGGGTTTTGAAGAGACCCAGTACTTC
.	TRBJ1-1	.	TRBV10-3	CAIKGNPQGNTEAFF	TGTGCCATCAAGGGTAACCCCCAGGGAAACACTGAAGCTTTCTTT
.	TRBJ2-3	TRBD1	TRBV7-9	CASSLGLGQVNTQYF	TGTGCCAGCAGCTTAGGTCTGGGACAGGTAAATACGCAGTATTTT
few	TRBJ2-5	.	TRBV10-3	CAISAGKGEETQYF	TGTGCCATCAGTGCAGGGAAGGGGGAAGAGACCCAGTACTTC
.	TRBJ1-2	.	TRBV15	CATSKSGGYTF	TGTGCCACCAGCAAATCTGGTGGCTACACCTTC
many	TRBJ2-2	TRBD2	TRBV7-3	CASSLSRGTGELFF	TGTGCCAGCAGCTTATCGCGGGGGACCGGGGAGCTGTTTTTT
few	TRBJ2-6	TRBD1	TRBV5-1	CASSSKQGLGGANVLTF	TGCGCCAGCAGCTCAAAACAGGGGTTGGGCGGGGCCAACGTCCTGACTTTC
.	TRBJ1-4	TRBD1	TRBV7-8	CASSLAAGGGEKLFF	TGTGCCAGCAGCTTAGCAGCAGGGGGGGGTGAAAAACTGTTTTTT
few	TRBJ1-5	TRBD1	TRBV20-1	CSARGGQIQNQPQHF	TGCAGTGCTAGAGGGGGACAGATTCAAAATCAGCCCCAGCATTTT
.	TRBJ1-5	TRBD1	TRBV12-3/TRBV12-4	CASSLGGSQGQPQHF	TGTGCCAGCAGTTTAGGGGGCTCACAGGGGCAGCCCCAGCATTTT
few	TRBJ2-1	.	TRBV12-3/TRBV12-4	CASSFTWGGHNEQFF	TGTGCCAGCAGTTTTACCTGGGGTGGACACAATGAGCAGTTCTTC
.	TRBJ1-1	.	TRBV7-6	CASSLRGGGVHDQNTEAVF	TGTGCCAGCAGCTTAAGGGGTGGGGGGGTTCACGACCAGAACACGGAAGCTGTCTTT
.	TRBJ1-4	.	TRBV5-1	CASSRRTQNEKLFF	TGCGCCAGCAGCCGTAGGACTCAAAATGAAAAACTGTTTTTT
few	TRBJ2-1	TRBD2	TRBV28	CASSLMGLAGPRAQFF	TGTGCCAGCAGCCTCATGGGTCTAGCGGGCCCCAGGGCGCAGTTCTTC
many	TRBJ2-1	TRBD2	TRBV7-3	CASSPRPSGGAGNEQFF	TGTGCCAGCAGCCCCCGACCTAGCGGGGGGGCGGGCAATGAGCAGTTCTTC
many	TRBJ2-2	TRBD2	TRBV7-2	CASSLRVGGLAARATGELFF	TGTGCCAGCAGCTTAAGGGTGGGAGGACTAGCGGCCCGGGCCACCGGGGAGCTGTTTTTT
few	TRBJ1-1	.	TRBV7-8	CASSLLLYTEAFF	TGTGCCAGCAGCTTATTACTGTACACTGAAGCTTTCTTT
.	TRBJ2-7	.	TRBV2	CATRAPLLYYEQYF	TGTGCCACCCGGGCCCCCTTGCTCTACTACGAGCAGTACTTC
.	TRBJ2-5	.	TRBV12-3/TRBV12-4	CASRSELEETQYF	TGTGCCAGCAGGTCTGAGCTCGAGGAGACCCAGTACTTC
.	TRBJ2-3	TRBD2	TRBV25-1	CASSDGGTSGSDTQYF	TGTGCCAGCAGTGACGGCGGGACTAGCGGGAGCGATACGCAGTATTTT
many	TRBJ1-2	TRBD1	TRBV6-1	CASSEAVDRARGYGYTF	TGTGCCAGCAGTGAAGCGGTCGACAGGGCCAGGGGCTATGGCTACACCTTC
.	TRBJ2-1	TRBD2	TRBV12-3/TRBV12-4	CASRYSGRTYNEQFF	TGTGCCAGCAGATATAGCGGGAGGACCTACAATGAGCAGTTCTTC
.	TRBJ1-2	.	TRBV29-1	CSAGSWIGGYTF	TGCAGCGCTGGGTCGTGGATCGGAGGCTACACCTTC
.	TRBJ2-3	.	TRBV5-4	CASSLETIRNRDTQYF	TGTGCCAGCAGCTTGGAGACTATCAGGAATAGGGATACGCAGTATTTT
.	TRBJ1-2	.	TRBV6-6	CASSTGSGYTF	TGTGCCAGCAGCACAGGGTCCGGCTACACCTTC
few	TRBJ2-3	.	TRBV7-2	CASSLGTRTNTQYF	TGTGCCAGCAGCTTAGGGACCCGAACAAATACGCAGTATTTT